This TCR beta chain was identified during a study of yellow fever vaccine responses in identical twins. This CDR3 spans 13 amino acids. CDR1 is SQVTM and CDR2 is ANQGSEA in the germline V gene. V was clipped by 5 bases and J by 0 bases, with 11 bases between them. TCRdb itself ran the RT-PCR reads through MiXCR, one entry per CDR3 protein. The sample lists 15,000 to 20,000 distinct CDR3 sequences; roughly 80% were seen once. Study results and limitations: Convergence reportedly seemed to mark part of the twins' vaccine T cell response, with personalization marking the rest.

In its sample, this clonotype was seen a few times. No antigen is known for it. The chain couples TRBV29-1 to TRBJ2-7; TRBD1 might be the D (5 bases). The receptor's source is a young woman who received the yellow fever vaccine. This specimen was T cells from blood (PBMCs), unsorted or a sorted subset (not recorded which), taken before or after yellow fever vaccination (not recorded which). The CDR3 sequence is CSVSTESSYEQYF. CDR3 nucleotides: TGCAGCGTTTCGACAGAGAGCTCCTACGAGCAGTACTTC.